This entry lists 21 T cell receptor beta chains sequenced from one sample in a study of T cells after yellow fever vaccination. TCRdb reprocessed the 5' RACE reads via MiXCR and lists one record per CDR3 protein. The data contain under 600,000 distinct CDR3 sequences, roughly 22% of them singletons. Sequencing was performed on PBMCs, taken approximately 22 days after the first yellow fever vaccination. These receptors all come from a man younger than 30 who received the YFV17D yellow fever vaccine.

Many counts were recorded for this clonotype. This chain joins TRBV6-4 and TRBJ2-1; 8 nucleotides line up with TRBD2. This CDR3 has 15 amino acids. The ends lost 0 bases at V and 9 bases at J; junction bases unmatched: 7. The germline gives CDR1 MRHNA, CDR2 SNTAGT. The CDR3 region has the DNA TGTGCCAGCAGTGACTCAAGCGGGGGCTCGGGTGAGCAGTTCTTC. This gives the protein CASSDSSGGSGEQFF.

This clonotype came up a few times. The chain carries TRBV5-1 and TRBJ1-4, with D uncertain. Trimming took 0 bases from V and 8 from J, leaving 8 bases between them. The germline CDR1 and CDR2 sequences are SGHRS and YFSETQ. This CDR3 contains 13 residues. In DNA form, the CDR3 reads TGCGCCAGCAGCTTGGAGGTACGGGAAAAACTGTTTTTT. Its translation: CASSLEVREKLFF.

The CDR3 nucleotides read TGTGCCACCAGCAGAGGATCCACTCCTGTCGGGGAGCTGTTTTTT. As protein: CATSRGSTPVGELFF. V and J are TRBV15 and TRBJ2-2; no firm D call. The germline CDR1 and CDR2 sequences are LNHNV and YYDKDF (reference sequence). The CDR3 has 15 residues. V shed 1 base and J shed 7 bases, with 13 bases lying between them.

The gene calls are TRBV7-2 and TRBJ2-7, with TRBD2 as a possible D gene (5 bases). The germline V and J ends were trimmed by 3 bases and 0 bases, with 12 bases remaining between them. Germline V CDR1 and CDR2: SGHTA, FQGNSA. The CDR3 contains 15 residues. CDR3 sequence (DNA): TGTGCCAGCAGCTTGGGTCCGGGGAGCTCCTACGAGCAGTACTTC. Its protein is CASSLGPGSSYEQYF.

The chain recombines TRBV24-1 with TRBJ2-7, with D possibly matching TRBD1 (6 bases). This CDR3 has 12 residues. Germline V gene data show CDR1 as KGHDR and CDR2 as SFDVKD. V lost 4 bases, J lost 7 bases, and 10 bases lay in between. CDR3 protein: CATSEGAGEQYF. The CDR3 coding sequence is TGTGCCACCAGTGAGGGGGCAGGGGAGCAGTACTTC.

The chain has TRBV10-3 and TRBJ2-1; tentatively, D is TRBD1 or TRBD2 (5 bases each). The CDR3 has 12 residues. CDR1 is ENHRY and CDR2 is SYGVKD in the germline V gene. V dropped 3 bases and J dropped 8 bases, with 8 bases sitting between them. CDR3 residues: CAISEQEDEQFF. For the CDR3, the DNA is TGTGCCATCAGTGAACAGGAGGATGAGCAGTTCTTC.

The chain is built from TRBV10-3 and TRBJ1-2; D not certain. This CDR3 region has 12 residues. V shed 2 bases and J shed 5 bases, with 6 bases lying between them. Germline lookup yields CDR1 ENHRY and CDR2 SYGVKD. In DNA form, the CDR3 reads TGTGCCATCAGTGAGATCTCGTATGGCTACACCTTC. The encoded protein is CAISEISYGYTF.

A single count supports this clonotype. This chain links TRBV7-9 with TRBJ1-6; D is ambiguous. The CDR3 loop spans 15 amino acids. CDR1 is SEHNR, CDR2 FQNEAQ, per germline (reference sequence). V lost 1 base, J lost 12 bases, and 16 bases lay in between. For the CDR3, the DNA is TGTGCCAGCAGCTTAGGTTTGGGCCCGGGGAAACCCCTCCACTTT. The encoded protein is CASSLGLGPGKPLHF.

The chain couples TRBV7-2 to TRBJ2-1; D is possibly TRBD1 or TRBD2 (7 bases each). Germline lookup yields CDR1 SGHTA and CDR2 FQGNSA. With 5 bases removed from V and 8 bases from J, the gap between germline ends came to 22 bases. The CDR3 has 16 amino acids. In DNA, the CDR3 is TGTGCCAGCAGCCCAGGGGGGGCAGGGTATAACGATGAGCAGTTCTTC. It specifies CASSPGGAGYNDEQFF.

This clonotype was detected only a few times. CDR3 loop: CASTQGISSSGNTIYF. The CDR3 region has the DNA TGTGCCAGCACACAGGGAATTTCGAGCTCTGGAAACACCATATATTTT. The V gene is TRBV6-1, the J gene TRBJ1-3; D is possibly TRBD1 (6 bases). Trimming stripped 7 bases from V and 0 bases from J, with 16 bases between. Germline assignment: CDR1 MNHNS and CDR2 SASEGT. CDR3 size: 16 residues.

The CDR3 DNA reads TGTGCCAGCAGCCAGAATCGGAAGAGGGGGACGCAGGCTCTTTACGAGCAGTACTTC. This gives the protein CASSQNRKRGTQALYEQYF. J is TRBJ2-7 and V is TRBV4-2; tentative D call: TRBD1 (6 bases). Germline CDR1 and CDR2: LGHNA and YNFKEQ. The CDR3 extends over 19 amino acids. V shed 3 bases and J shed 4 bases, with 28 bases lying between them.

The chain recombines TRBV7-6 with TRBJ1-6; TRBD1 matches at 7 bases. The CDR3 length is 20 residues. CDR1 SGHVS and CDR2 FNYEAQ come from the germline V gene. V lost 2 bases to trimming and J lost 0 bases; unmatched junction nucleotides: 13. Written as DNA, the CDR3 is TGTGCCAGCAGCTTAAGGGCCGTCGGGACAGAAAGCTCCTATAATTCACCCCTCCACTTT. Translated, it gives CASSLRAVGTESSYNSPLHF.

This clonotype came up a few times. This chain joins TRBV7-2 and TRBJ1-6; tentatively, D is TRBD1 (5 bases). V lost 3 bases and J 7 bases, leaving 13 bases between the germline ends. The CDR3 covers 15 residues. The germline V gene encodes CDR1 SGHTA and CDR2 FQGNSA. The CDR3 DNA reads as TGTGCCAGCAGCTTCTGGCAGGGAAGCAATTCACCCCTCCACTTT. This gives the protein CASSFWQGSNSPLHF.

CDR3 DNA: TGTGCCAGTAGTATAGTGCCACAGGGGATTCAGTACTTC. It translates to CASSIVPQGIQYF. V gene TRBV19 combines with J gene TRBJ2-4, with 7 nucleotides matching TRBD1. The CDR3 covers 13 residues. With V trimmed by 1 base and J by 10 bases, 4 bases remained unmatched. CDR1 is LNHDA, CDR2 SQIVND, per germline (reference sequence).

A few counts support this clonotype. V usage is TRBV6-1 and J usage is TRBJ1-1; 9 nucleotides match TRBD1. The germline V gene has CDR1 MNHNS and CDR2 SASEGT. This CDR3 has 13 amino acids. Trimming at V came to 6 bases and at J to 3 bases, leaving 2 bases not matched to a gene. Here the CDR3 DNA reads TGTGCCAGCAGGAGGGACAGGGACACTGAAGCTTTCTTT. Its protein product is CASRRDRDTEAFF.

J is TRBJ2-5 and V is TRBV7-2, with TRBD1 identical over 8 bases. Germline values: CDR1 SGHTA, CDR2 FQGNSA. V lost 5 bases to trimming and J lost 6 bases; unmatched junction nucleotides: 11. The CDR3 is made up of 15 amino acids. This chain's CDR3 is CASSKRTGGLKTQYF. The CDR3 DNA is TGTGCCAGCAGCAAGCGCACAGGGGGTCTCAAGACCCAGTACTTC.

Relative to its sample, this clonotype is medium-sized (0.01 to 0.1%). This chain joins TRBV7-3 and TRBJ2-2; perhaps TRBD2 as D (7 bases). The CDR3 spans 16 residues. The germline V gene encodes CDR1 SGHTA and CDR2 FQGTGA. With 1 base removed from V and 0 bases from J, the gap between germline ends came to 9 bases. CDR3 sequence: CASSLRGGSNTGELFF. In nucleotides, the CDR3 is TGTGCCAGCAGCTTAAGGGGGGGCTCGAACACCGGGGAGCTGTTTTTT.

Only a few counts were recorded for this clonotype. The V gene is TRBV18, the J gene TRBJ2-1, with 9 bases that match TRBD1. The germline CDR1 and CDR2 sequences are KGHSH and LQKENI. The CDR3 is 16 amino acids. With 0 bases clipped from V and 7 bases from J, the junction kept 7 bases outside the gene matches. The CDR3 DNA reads TGTGCCAGCTCACCACCTTGGACAGGGGTTAGTAATGAGCAGTTCTTC. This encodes CASSPPWTGVSNEQFF. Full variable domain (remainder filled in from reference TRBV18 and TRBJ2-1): NAGVMQNPRHLVRRRGQEARLRCSPMKGHSHVYWYRQLPEEGLKFMVYLQKENIIDESGMPKERFSAEFPKEGPSILRIQQVVRGDSAAYFCASSPPWTGVSNEQFFGPGTRLTVL.

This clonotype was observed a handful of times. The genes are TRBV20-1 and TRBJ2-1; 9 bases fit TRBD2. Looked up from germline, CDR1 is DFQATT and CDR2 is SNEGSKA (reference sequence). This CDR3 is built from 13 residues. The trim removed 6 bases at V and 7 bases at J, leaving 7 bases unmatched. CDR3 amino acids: CSAPTSGHNEQFF. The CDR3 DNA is TGCAGTGCGCCGACTAGCGGACATAATGAGCAGTTCTTC.

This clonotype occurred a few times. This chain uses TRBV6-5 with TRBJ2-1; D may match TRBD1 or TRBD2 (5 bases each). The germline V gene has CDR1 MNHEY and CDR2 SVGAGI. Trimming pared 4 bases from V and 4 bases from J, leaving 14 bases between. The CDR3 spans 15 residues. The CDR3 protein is CASSSPWDQYNEQFF. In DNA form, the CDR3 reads TGTGCCAGCAGTTCCCCCTGGGACCAATACAATGAGCAGTTCTTC.

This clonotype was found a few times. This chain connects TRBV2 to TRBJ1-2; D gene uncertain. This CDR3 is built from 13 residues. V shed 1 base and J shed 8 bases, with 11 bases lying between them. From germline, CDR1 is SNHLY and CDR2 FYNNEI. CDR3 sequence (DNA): TGTGCCAGCAGTGAAGGGGTAGGCTCCGGCTACACCTTC. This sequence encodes CASSEGVGSGYTF.